This passage covers 15 T cell receptor beta chains from one sample sequenced in a study of OX40 agonist ivuxolimab in advanced cancers. The protocol was immunoSEQ multiplex PCR, while the TCRdb copy is restricted to in-frame clones and leaves out a portion. The data contain 40,000 to 45,000 clones, 85% to 90% of them seen just once; the ten biggest clones take up 4.5% to 6%. The sequencing here drew on CD4+ or CD8+ T cells sorted from blood, taken in a trial of the OX40 agonist ivuxolimab. These receptors were taken from an adult with an advanced solid tumor such as melanoma, head and neck, liver or kidney cancer.

The rearrangement uses TRBV7-6 and TRBJ2-5; 7 bases line up with TRBD1. Germline assignment: CDR1 SGHVS and CDR2 FNYEAQ. The V segment lost 5 bases and the J segment 5 bases; nucleotides outside the gene matches: 5. The CDR3 spans 13 residues. The CDR3 DNA follows: TGTGCCAGCAGCATACAGGGGTTGGAGACCCAGTACTTC. Protein sequence: CASSIQGLETQYF.

The chain combines TRBV5-5 with TRBJ2-3, with unresolved D. The germline gives CDR1 SGHKS, CDR2 YYEKEE (reference sequence). Trimming pared 3 bases from V and 2 bases from J, leaving 10 bases between. This CDR3 is 14 amino acids long. The CDR3 here is CASSSDVHTDTQYF. DNA for the CDR3: TGTGCCAGCAGCTCGGACGTACACACAGATACGCAGTATTTT.

This chain uses TRBV27 with TRBJ2-5; D gene uncertain. CDR1 is MNHEY and CDR2 is SMNVEV in the germline V gene (reference sequence). CDR3 length: 14 residues. Trimming pared 6 bases from V and 0 bases from J, leaving 11 bases between. CDR3 nucleotide sequence: TGTGCCAGCAGCCTGCGTCACCACCAAGAGACCCAGTACTTC. Amino acids: CASSLRHHQETQYF.

Here the CDR3 reads CASSPLPGGGTGELFF. Written as DNA, the CDR3 is TGCGCCAGCAGTCCCCTCCCGGGAGGAGGCACCGGGGAGCTGTTTTTT. The gene calls are TRBV23-1 and TRBJ2-2, with TRBD2 identical over 7 bases. TRBV23-1 falls under the ORF class, with uncertain function. The CDR3 has 16 residues. Unmatched junction bases numbered 9, after V lost 4 bases and J lost 4 bases.

The rearrangement uses TRBV5-1 and TRBJ2-7; unclear D gene. The CDR3 spans 11 residues. Germline V gene sequence: CDR1 SGHRS, CDR2 YFSETQ. The V end lost 5 bases, the J end lost 7 bases, and 10 bases lay between the germline ends. CDR3 bases: TGCGCCAGCAGAATGCTCCGAGAGCAGTACTTC. This translates into CASRMLREQYF.

This chain links TRBV7-3 with TRBJ2-1; 11 positions agree with TRBD2. Germline V lookup: CDR1 SGHTA, CDR2 FQGTGA. The CDR3 totals 14 residues. V was pared by 5 bases and J by 7 bases, with 4 bases of the junction left unmatched. CDR3 nucleotides: TGTGCCAGCAGCCTAGCGGGAGGTTGGAATGAGCAGTTCTTC. Amino acids: CASSLAGGWNEQFF.

The gene calls are TRBV7-3 and TRBJ2-2; no clear D. The CDR3 is 15 residues long. Looked up from germline, CDR1 is SGHTA and CDR2 is FQGTGA. Trimming cost V 5 bases and J 0 bases, with 10 bases left between them. In DNA, the CDR3 is TGTGCCAGCAGCCCCATGGCCGCGAACACCGGGGAGCTGTTTTTT. It specifies CASSPMAANTGELFF.

The V and J genes are TRBV27 and TRBJ1-4, with TRBD1 identical over 7 bases. The CDR3 has 16 amino acids. Germline trimming cut 5 bases from V and 0 bases from J; bases unmatched to any gene: 6. Germline V CDR1 and CDR2: MNHEY, SMNVEV (reference sequence). The CDR3 DNA sequence: TGTGCCAGCAGTCCTGGACAGGCCTCAACTAATGAAAAACTGTTTTTT. It encodes CASSPGQASTNEKLFF. Full variable domain (rest looked up from reference TRBV27 and TRBJ1-4): EAQVTQNPRYLITVTGKKLTVTCSQNMNHEYMSWYRQDPGLGLRQIYYSMNVEVTDKGDVPEGYKVSRKEKRNFPLILESPSPNQTSLYFCASSPGQASTNEKLFFGSGTQLSVL.

This clone was recorded only once. J is TRBJ2-3 and V is TRBV5-1, with a tentative D call TRBD2 (5 bases). The CDR3 contains 15 residues. CDR1 is SGHRS, CDR2 YFSETQ, per germline. V shed 4 bases and J shed 3 bases, with 15 bases lying between them. The CDR3 DNA is TGCGCCAGCAGCCCGACGAAGCGGAAAACAGATACGCAGTATTTT. It specifies CASSPTKRKTDTQYF.

This chain uses TRBV6-5 with TRBJ1-2; a weak D match, TRBD1 (5 bases). Germline values: CDR1 MNHEY, CDR2 SVGAGI. V gave up 2 bases and J gave up 7 bases, with 17 bases separating them. The CDR3 has 15 amino acids. The CDR3 spells CASSYILQVPGGYTF. As DNA, the CDR3 is TGTGCCAGCAGTTACATTTTACAGGTCCCCGGTGGCTACACCTTC.

The chain joins TRBV9 to TRBJ2-5, with 7 nucleotides matching TRBD2. This CDR3 has 14 residues. Germline V lookup: CDR1 SGDLS, CDR2 YYNGEE. V trimming: 0 bases; J trimming: 4 bases; junction bases outside the gene matches: 3. The CDR3, as DNA: TGTGCCAGCAGCGTAGGCGGGAGCCGAGAGACCCAGTACTTC. Amino acid sequence: CASSVGGSRETQYF.

The table lists this clone with a few counts. This chain connects TRBV5-4 to TRBJ2-4, with no clear D. This CDR3 comprises 15 residues. Germline assignment: CDR1 SGHNT and CDR2 YYREEE (reference sequence). Deletions cut 0 bases from V and 3 bases from J, with 10 bases between. The CDR3 sequence is CASSLAGIYKNIQYF. CDR3 bases: TGTGCCAGCAGCTTGGCTGGCATCTACAAAAACATTCAGTACTTC.

The chain links TRBV6-1 to TRBJ1-2; D is unresolved. CDR3 size: 13 residues. V lost 8 bases, J lost 0 bases, and 10 bases lay in between. Germline CDR1 and CDR2: MNHNS and SASEGT. The CDR3 DNA sequence: TGTGCCAGCCGGCCACTTGCTAACTATGGCTACACCTTC. Translation: CASRPLANYGYTF.

This clone was found a few times. J is TRBJ1-1 and V is TRBV28, with D possibly matching TRBD1 (5 bases). This CDR3 comprises 14 residues. CDR1 is MDHEN, CDR2 SYDVKM, per germline. V was cut by 2 bases and J by 5 bases, with 12 bases left in between. The CDR3 loop is CASSLGTKGTEAFF. CDR3 in DNA: TGTGCCAGCAGTTTAGGGACTAAGGGGACTGAAGCTTTCTTT.

The genes are TRBV7-9 and TRBJ2-1, with a possible D match to TRBD2 (6 bases). CDR3 length: 15 amino acids. V dropped 5 bases and J dropped 5 bases, with 16 bases sitting between them. CDR1 and CDR2 (germline): SEHNR, FQNEAQ (reference sequence). CDR3 in DNA: TGTGCCAGCAGCCAAGAAAGACGGGGGAACAATGAGCAGTTCTTC. Its protein product is CASSQERRGNNEQFF.